These 17 T cell receptor beta chains were all obtained from the same sample, sequenced in a study of CD8 T cells in Susac syndrome. Random hexamers were used to reverse transcribe an amount of roughly 0.45 to 1 ug RNA. One entry per CDR3 protein, called by TCRdb with MiXCR from the immunoSEQ multiplex PCR reads. This repertoire shows about 89,000 distinct CDR3 sequences, about 93% found once; its top ten account for less than 0.35%. Sequencing input: CD8+ T cells from PBMCs. The receptor set was obtained from a human donor in good health.

This chain uses TRBV13 with TRBJ2-5; no firm D call. Trimming removed 6 bases at V and 5 bases at J, with 19 bases between. The CDR3 length is 15 residues. Looked up from germline, CDR1 is PRHDT and CDR2 is FYEKMQ (reference sequence). The CDR3 nucleotides read TGTGCCAGCAGTTCCTCGGAGCCGCCCCGGGAGACCCAGTACTTC. Translation: CASSSSEPPRETQYF.

This chain joins TRBV6-5 and TRBJ2-1; possible D gene TRBD2, 6 bases. Germline loops: CDR1 MNHEY, CDR2 SVGAGI. This CDR3 is built from 14 residues. Trimming stripped 5 bases from V and 8 bases from J, with 16 bases between. The CDR3 bases are TGTGCCAGCAGTCCCGGGGGAGGTGGGTATGAGCAGTTCTTC. Its translation is CASSPGGGGYEQFF.

The V call is TRBV2, the J call TRBJ2-5; D perhaps matches TRBD1 (6 bases). The CDR3 consists of 12 residues. V lost 10 bases and J lost 4, with 13 bases in between. CDR1 and CDR2 (germline): SNHLY, FYNNEI. In DNA, the CDR3 is TGTGCCACACAGGGTTTGCCAGAGACCCAGTACTTC. Protein product: CATQGLPETQYF.

This clonotype was recorded only once. Mismatch with germline at one junction end may stem from a read error. The genes are TRBV15 and TRBJ2-6; D is ambiguous. The germline V gene encodes CDR1 LNHNV and CDR2 YYDKDF (reference sequence). CDR3 length equals 16 residues. The CDR3 DNA sequence: TGTGCCGCCAGCAGAGATCTCGAATCTGGGGCCAACGTCCTGACTTTC. It is translated as CAASRDLESGANVLTF.

The chain links TRBV12-3 or TRBV12-4 to TRBJ2-5, with D uncertain. The CDR3 has 14 amino acids. Trimming left V 4 bases short and J 4 bases short, with 13 bases between. In DNA, the CDR3 is TGTGCCAGCAGTTCCCGTGGGTTTGGAGAGACCCAGTACTTC. It specifies CASSSRGFGETQYF.

V is TRBV4-2 and J is TRBJ2-1; tentative D call: TRBD1 (6 bases). This CDR3 is built from 15 residues. Germline V gene lookup returns CDR1 LGHNA and CDR2 YNFKEQ. The V gene lost 1 base and the J gene lost 8 bases, with 15 bases spanning the gap. The CDR3 region has the DNA TGTGCCAGCAGCCAAGTGGTGGGGGCGCCGGATGAGCAGTTCTTC. The encoded protein is CASSQVVGAPDEQFF.

This clonotype was seen a handful of times. This chain uses TRBV5-6 with TRBJ1-1, with a tentative D call TRBD1 (6 bases). CDR1 is SGHDT and CDR2 is YYEEEE in the germline V gene. CDR3 length: 13 residues. V was trimmed by 5 bases and J by 2 bases, leaving 10 bases between them. CDR3 sequence: CASSFGTNTEAFF. In DNA, the CDR3 is TGTGCCAGCAGTTTTGGGACAAACACTGAAGCTTTCTTT.

This clonotype was counted a few times. The V and J genes are TRBV12-3 or TRBV12-4 and TRBJ2-1; weak D call: TRBD2 (5 bases). The CDR3 extends over 11 amino acids. Trimming left V 5 bases short and J 10 bases short, with 9 bases between. CDR3 protein: CASSPRGEQFF. DNA of the CDR3: TGTGCCAGCAGTCCCCGAGGGGAGCAGTTCTTC.

This sequence joins TRBV29-1 and TRBJ1-2; 8 bases fit TRBD1. With V trimmed by 5 bases and J by 4 bases, 6 bases remained unmatched. The CDR3 length is 13 residues. From germline, CDR1 is SQVTM and CDR2 ANQGSEA. CDR3 sequence reads: CSVKPDRVYGYTF. CDR3 coding DNA: TGCAGCGTTAAACCGGACAGGGTCTATGGCTACACCTTC.

The V call is TRBV13, the J call TRBJ2-4; 11 nucleotides line up with TRBD2. The CDR3 spans 18 residues. V gave up 0 bases and J gave up 4 bases; unmatched junction bases: 8. Germline CDR1 reads PRHDT; CDR2 reads FYEKMQ (reference sequence). The CDR3 nucleotides are TGTGCCAGCAGCTTAGGCCTGCTAGCGGGGGGCCCAAAAAACATTCAGTACTTC. Protein: CASSLGLLAGGPKNIQYF.

The chain links TRBV7-8 to TRBJ2-5; 13 bases align to TRBD2. V shed 1 base and J 1 base; nucleotides not matched to a gene: 6. CDR3 length equals 18 residues. Germline V gene lookup returns CDR1 SGHVS and CDR2 FQNEAQ. CDR3 region: CASSLVLTSGGPQETQYF. The CDR3, as DNA: TGTGCCAGCAGCTTAGTGTTGACTAGCGGGGGGCCCCAAGAGACCCAGTACTTC.

This clonotype was found once. CDR3 coding DNA: TGTGCCAGCAGCTTTGGGACAGGGGCTGAAGCTTTCTTT. This sequence encodes CASSFGTGAEAFF. This chain joins TRBV7-2 and TRBJ1-1; TRBD1 matches 10 bases. Germline assignment: CDR1 SGHTA and CDR2 FQGNSA. V shed 3 bases and J 6 bases; nucleotides not matched to a gene: 1. This CDR3 has 13 amino acids.

V gene TRBV29-1 combines with J gene TRBJ2-7; TRBD1 aligns across 11 bases. Germline CDR1 is SQVTM and CDR2 is ANQGSEA. This CDR3 region has 14 residues. V shed 1 base, J shed 7 bases, and the junction held 6 bases outside the gene matches. CDR3 bases: TGCAGCGTTGAAGCGGGGACAGGGGGAGGAGAGCAGTACTTC. Translated, it gives CSVEAGTGGGEQYF.

This chain links TRBV12-5 with TRBJ2-7; 7 bases match TRBD1. The V and J ends lost 5 bases and 3 bases, in that order; junction bases with no gene match: 10. CDR3 size: 15 residues. Germline CDR1 reads LGHNT; CDR2 reads FRNRAP. The CDR3 loop is CASGADREWHYEQYF. CDR3 sequence (DNA): TGTGCTAGTGGTGCTGACAGGGAGTGGCACTACGAGCAGTACTTC.

This chain links TRBV7-2 with TRBJ2-4; tentatively, D is TRBD2 (5 bases). The CDR3 runs to 13 residues. Trimming removed 3 bases from V and 7 bases from J, with 10 bases in between. Germline V gene data show CDR1 as SGHTA and CDR2 as FQGNSA. The CDR3 region is CASSFGPGNIQYF. The CDR3 DNA sequence: TGTGCCAGCAGCTTTGGCCCGGGGAACATTCAGTACTTC.

In its sample, this clonotype was seen once. The gene calls are TRBV6-5 and TRBJ2-7; 11 nucleotides agree with TRBD1. V gave up 7 bases and J gave up 3 bases; unmatched junction bases: 2. The CDR3 contains 13 residues. Germline values: CDR1 MNHEY, CDR2 SVGAGI. The CDR3 sequence is CASTGTGGYEQYF. In nucleotides, the CDR3 is TGTGCCAGCACCGGGACAGGGGGCTACGAGCAGTACTTC.

The J gene is TRBJ2-3, the V gene TRBV15; a weak D match, TRBD2 (5 bases). Between the trimmed V and J ends, which lost 8 bases and 4 bases, there was a span of 13 bases. Germline V gene sequence: CDR1 LNHNV, CDR2 YYDKDF (reference sequence). CDR3 length: 13 residues. For the CDR3, the DNA is TGTGCCACCCGCCGCGAGGGCCCAGATACGCAGTATTTT. It translates to CATRREGPDTQYF.